Listed below are T cell receptor beta chains from one sample, sequenced in a study of shared clonotypes between healthy human individuals. Data came from immunoSEQ multiplex PCR; TCRdb stores just in-frame clones and leaves some out. The table records about 2.1 million clones, roughly 91% of them present only once. The sample taken for sequencing was naive CD8+ T cells from PBMCs. The receptors were gathered from a man younger than 35 in good health. Some clones in this sample may be carry-over from other donors' samples. Both conserved end residues are trimmed from each CDR3.

cdr3_length | j_call | v_call | cdr3_aa
11 | TRBJ1-3 | TRBV2 | ASSEARGDTIY
12 | TRBJ2-2 | TRBV9 | ASSAKGGGGELF
15 | TRBJ2-1 | TRBV7-3 | ASSLLAGGPPYNEQF
12 | TRBJ2-3 | TRBV14 | ASSTWETRDTQY
15 | TRBJ2-7 | TRBV11-2 | ASSSIGGPAGGAEQY
11 | TRBJ1-5 | TRBV28 | ASRDRDRGPQH
14 | TRBJ2-1 | TRBV15 | ATSRPGLAGMGEQF
12 | TRBJ2-5 | TRBV27 | ASSSYGSQETQY
11 | TRBJ1-2 | TRBV6-6 | ASSYQGDYGYT
15 | TRBJ2-3 | TRBV15 | ATSPDRAGHSTDTQY
12 | TRBJ2-3 | TRBV7-9 | ASSDTEEADTQY
12 | TRBJ2-7 | TRBV19 | ASSLQGFSYEQY
13 | TRBJ2-1 | TRBV9 | ASSFGLAGPIEQF
9 | TRBJ1-2 | TRBV29-1 | SVQEHYGYT
12 | TRBJ2-7 | TRBV6-1 | ASRGRLGSYEQY
12 | TRBJ1-2 | TRBV28 | ASRLAVPQEGYT
14 | TRBJ2-7 | TRBV29-1 | SVFGLTGGTSYEQY
11 | TRBJ1-1 | TRBV5-8 | ASSYVVRAEAF
15 | TRBJ2-2 | TRBV7-9 | ASSSRPGGAGTGELF
16 | TRBJ2-3 | TRBV7-3 | ASSLKGGSGTPTDTQY
13 | TRBJ2-3 | TRBV4-1 | ASSRKTGLTDTQY
14 | TRBJ2-1 | TRBV27 | ASSLSPYTSYNEQF
11 | TRBJ2-7 | TRBV19 | ASSIGPSYEQY
12 | TRBJ1-3 | TRBV29-1 | SVDPPGTGNTIY
13 | TRBJ2-7 | TRBV28 | ASSLGLAGAYEQY
12 | TRBJ2-5 | TRBV13 | ASSLSGGRETQY
11 | TRBJ2-7 | TRBV9 | ASRGADSYEQY
13 | TRBJ1-2 | TRBV2 | ASSDQGASNYGYT
13 | TRBJ2-7 | TRBV28 | ASGFGPGGWGEQY
11 | TRBJ2-7 | TRBV5-8 | ASSFLRDNEQY
13 | TRBJ2-7 | TRBV6-5 | ASSLPGRSSYEQY
12 | TRBJ1-1 | TRBV27 | ASSLPGVNTEAF
10 | TRBJ1-2 | TRBV2 | ASTGTDYGYT
10 | TRBJ1-2 | TRBV10-3 | AISGQGYGYT
12 | TRBJ1-1 | TRBV4-3 | ASSQEEGEVEAF
9 | TRBJ1-2 | TRBV28 | ASSPGYGYT
17 | TRBJ2-7 | TRBV7-6 | ASSFSPPVRLAVNYEQY
13 | TRBJ2-7 | TRBV7-6 | ASSLVDTRDREQY
12 | TRBJ2-7 | TRBV30 | AWSGGGVPYEQY
14 | TRBJ2-7 | TRBV2 | ASSVPRGLSSYEQY
10 | TRBJ2-1 | TRBV30 | ASGLPYNEQF
13 | TRBJ2-5 | TRBV5-1 | ASSLEGGLAETQY
12 | TRBJ1-2 | TRBV19 | ASSIGAARYGYT
11 | TRBJ1-2 | TRBV29-1 | SVPLGGRYGYT
9 | TRBJ2-1 | TRBV7-3 | ASSFGYEQF